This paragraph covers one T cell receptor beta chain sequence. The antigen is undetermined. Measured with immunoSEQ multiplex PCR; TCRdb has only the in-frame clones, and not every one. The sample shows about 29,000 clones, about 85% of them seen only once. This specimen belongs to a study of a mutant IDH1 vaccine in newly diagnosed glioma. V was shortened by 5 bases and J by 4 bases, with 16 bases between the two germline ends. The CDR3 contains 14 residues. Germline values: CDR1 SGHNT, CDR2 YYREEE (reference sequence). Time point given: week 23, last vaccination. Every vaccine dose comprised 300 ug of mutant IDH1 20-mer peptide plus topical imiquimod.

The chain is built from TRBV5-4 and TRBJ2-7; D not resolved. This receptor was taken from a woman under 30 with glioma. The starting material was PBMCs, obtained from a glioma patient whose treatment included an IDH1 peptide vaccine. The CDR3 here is CASSNKGLGYEQYF. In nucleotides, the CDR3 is TGTGCCAGCAGTAATAAAGGGTTGGGGTACGAGCAGTACTTC.